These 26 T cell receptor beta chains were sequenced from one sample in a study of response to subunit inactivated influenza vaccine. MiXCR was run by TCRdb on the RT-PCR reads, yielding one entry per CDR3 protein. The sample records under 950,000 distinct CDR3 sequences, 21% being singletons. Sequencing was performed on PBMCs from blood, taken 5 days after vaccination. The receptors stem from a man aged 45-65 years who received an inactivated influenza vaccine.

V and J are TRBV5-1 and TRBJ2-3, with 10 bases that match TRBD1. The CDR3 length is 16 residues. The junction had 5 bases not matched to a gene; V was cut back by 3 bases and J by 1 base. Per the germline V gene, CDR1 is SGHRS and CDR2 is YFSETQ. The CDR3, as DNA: TGCGCCAGCAGCTCCATGGGACAGGGGCGCACAGATACGCAGTATTTT. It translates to CASSSMGQGRTDTQYF. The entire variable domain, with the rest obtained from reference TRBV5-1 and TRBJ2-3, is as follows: KAGVTQTPRYLIKTRGQQVTLSCSPISGHRSVSWYQQTPGQGLQFLFEYFSETQRNKGNFPGRFSGRQFSNSRSEMNVSTLELGDSALYLCASSSMGQGRTDTQYFGPGTRLTVL.

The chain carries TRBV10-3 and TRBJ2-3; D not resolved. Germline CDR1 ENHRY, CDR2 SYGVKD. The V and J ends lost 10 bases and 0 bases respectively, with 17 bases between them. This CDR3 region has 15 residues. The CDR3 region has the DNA TGTGCCACCGGTATCAGGTTGCCTAGCACAGATACGCAGTATTTT. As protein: CATGIRLPSTDTQYF.

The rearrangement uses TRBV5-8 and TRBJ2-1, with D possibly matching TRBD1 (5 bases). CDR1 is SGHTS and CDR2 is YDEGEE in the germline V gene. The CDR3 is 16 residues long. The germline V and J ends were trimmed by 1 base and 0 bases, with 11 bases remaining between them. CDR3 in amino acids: CASSLQGASSYNEQFF. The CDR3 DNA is TGTGCCAGCAGCTTGCAAGGGGCGAGCTCCTACAATGAGCAGTTCTTC.

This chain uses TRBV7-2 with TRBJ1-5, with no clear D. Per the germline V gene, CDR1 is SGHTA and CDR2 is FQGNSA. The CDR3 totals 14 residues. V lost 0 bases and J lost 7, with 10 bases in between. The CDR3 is CASSLALTGQPQHF. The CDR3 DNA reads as TGTGCCAGCAGCTTAGCGCTAACCGGCCAGCCCCAGCATTTT.

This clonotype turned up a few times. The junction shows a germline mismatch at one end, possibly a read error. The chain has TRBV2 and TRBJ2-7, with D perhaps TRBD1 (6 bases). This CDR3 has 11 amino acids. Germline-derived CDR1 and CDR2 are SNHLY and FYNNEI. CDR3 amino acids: CASSVPGQTTF. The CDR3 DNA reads TGTGCCAGCAGTGTCCCTGGACAGACCACCTTC.

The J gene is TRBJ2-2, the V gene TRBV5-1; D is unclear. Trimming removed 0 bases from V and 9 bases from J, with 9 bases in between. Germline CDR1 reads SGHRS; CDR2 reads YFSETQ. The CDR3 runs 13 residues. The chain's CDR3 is CASSLAGGRELFF. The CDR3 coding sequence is TGCGCCAGCAGCTTGGCTGGCGGCCGGGAGCTGTTTTTT.

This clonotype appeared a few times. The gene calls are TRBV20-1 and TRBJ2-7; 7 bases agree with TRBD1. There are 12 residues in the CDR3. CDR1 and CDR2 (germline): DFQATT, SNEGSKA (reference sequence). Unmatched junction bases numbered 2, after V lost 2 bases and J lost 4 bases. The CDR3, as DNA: TGCAGTGCTAGACAGGGGGAGTACGAGCAGTACTTC. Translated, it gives CSARQGEYEQYF.

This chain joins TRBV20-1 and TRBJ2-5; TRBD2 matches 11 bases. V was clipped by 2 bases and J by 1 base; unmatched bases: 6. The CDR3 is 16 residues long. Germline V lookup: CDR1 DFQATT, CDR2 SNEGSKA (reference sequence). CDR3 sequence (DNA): TGCAGTGCTAGAAAGCCGGGACTAGCGGTCCAAGAGACCCAGTACTTC. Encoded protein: CSARKPGLAVQETQYF.

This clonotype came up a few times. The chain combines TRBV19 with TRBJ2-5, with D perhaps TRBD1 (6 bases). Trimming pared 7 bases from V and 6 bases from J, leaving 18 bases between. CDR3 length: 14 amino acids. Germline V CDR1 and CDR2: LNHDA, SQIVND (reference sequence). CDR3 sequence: CASTTGHRSQTQYF. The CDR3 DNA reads TGTGCCAGTACTACGGGACACCGCAGTCAGACCCAGTACTTC.

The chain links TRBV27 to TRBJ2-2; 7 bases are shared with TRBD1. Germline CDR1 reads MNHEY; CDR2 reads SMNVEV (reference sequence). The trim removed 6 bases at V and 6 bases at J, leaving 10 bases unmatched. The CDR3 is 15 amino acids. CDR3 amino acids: CASSRRQGVSGELFF. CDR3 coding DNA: TGTGCCAGCAGCCGGAGACAGGGAGTGTCCGGGGAGCTGTTTTTT.

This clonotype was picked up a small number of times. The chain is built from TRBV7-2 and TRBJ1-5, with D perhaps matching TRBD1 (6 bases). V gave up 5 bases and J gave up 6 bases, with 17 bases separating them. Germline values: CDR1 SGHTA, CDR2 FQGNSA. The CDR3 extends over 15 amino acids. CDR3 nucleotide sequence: TGTGCCAGCAGCGTTTCCCGGGGGGGGCCTCAGCCCCAGCATTTT. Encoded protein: CASSVSRGGPQPQHF.

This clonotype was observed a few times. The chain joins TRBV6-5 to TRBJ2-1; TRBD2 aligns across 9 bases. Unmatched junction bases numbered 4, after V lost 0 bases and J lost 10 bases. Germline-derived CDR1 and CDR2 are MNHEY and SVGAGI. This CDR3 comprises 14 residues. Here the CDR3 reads CASSYSMLAGEQFF. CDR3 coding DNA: TGTGCCAGCAGTTACTCGATGCTAGCGGGAGAGCAGTTCTTC.

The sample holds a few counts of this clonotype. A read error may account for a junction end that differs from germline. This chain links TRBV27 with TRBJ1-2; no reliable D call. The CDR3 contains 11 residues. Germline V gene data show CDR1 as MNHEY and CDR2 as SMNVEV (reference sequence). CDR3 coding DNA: TGTGCCAGCAGGACCGACGGACCCCTCGACTTC. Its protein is CASRTDGPLDF.

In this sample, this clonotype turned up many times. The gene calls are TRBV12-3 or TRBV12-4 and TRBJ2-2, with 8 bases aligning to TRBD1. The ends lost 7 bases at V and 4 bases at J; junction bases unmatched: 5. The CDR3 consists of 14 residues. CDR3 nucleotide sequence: TGTGCCAGCACCCCGGACAGGGCCACCGGGGAGCTGTTTTTT. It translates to CASTPDRATGELFF.

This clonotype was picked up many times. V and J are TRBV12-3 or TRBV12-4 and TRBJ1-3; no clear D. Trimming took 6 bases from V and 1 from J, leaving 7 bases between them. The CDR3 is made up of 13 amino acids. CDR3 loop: CASSGRSGNTIYF. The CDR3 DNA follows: TGTGCCAGCAGCGGACGGTCTGGAAACACCATATATTTT.

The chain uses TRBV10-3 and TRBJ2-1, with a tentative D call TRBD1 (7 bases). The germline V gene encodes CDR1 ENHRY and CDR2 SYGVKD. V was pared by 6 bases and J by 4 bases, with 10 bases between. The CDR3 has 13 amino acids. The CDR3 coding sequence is TGTGCCATCAGGGAGGGACAGTACAATGAGCAGTTCTTC. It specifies CAIREGQYNEQFF.

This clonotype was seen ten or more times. CDR3: CASSSWDSLNTGELFF. In nucleotides, the CDR3 is TGTGCCAGCAGCTCGTGGGACAGCTTGAACACCGGGGAGCTGTTTTTT. The genes are TRBV11-3 and TRBJ2-2; the match to TRBD1 covers 7 bases. The J segment lost 1 base and the V segment lost 4 bases, leaving 6 bases of the junction unmatched. The CDR3 spans 16 residues. Per germline, CDR1 SGHNT and CDR2 YENEEA.

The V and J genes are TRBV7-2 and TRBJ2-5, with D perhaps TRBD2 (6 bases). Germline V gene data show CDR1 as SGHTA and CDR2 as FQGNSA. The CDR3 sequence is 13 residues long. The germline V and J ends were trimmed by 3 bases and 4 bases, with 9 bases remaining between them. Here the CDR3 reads CASSFGAGETQYF. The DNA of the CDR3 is TGTGCCAGCAGCTTCGGAGCGGGAGAGACCCAGTACTTC.

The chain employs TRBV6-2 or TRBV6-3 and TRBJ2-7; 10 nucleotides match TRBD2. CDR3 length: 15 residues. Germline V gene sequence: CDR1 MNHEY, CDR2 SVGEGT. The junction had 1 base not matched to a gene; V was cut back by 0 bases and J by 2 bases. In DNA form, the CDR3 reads TGTGCCAGCAGTTACTCACTAGCGGGGCCCTACGAGCAGTACTTC. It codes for CASSYSLAGPYEQYF.

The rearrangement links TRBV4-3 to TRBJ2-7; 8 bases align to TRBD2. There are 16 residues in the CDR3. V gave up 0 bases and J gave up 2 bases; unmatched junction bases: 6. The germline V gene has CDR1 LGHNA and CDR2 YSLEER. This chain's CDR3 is CASSQEVYGGAYEQYF. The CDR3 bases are TGCGCCAGCAGCCAAGAGGTATACGGGGGGGCCTACGAGCAGTACTTC.

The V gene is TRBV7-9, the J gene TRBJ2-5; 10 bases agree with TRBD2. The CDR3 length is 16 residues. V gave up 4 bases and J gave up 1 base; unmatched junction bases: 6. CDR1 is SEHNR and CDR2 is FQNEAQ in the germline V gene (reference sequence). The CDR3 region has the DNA TGTGCCAGCAGCTATCGGACTAGCGGATTCCAAGAGACCCAGTACTTC. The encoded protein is CASSYRTSGFQETQYF. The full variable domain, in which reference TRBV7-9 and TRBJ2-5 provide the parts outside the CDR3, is DTGVSQNPRHKITKRGQNVTFRCDPISEHNRLYWYRQTLGQGPEFLTYFQNEAQLEKSRLLSDRFSAERPKGSFSTLEIQRTEQGDSAMYLCASSYRTSGFQETQYFGPGTRLLVL.

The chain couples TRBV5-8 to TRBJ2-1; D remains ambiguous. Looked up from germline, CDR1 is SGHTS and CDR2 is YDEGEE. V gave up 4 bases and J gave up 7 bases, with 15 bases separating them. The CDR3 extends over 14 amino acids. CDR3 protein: CASSLLWTGNEQFF. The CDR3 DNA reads TGTGCCAGCAGCCTACTTTGGACGGGTAATGAGCAGTTCTTC.

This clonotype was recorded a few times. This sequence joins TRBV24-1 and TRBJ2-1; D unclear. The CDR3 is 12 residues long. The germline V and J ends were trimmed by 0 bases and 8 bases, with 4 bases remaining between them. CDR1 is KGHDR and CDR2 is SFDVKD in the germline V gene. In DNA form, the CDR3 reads TGTGCCACCAGTGATTTGCGGTATGAGCAGTTCTTC. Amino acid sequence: CATSDLRYEQFF.

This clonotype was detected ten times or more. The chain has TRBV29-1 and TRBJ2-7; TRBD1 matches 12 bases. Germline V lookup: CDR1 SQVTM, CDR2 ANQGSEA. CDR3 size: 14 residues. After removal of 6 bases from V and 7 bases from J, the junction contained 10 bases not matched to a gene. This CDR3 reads CSVRKGQGAGEQYF. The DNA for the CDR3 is TGCAGCGTCAGAAAGGGACAGGGGGCGGGAGAGCAGTACTTC.

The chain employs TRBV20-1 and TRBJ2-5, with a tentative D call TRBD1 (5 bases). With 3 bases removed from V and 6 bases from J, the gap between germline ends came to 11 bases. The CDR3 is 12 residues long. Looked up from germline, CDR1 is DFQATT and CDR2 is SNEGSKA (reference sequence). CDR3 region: CSASQGQQTQYF. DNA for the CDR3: TGCAGTGCTAGCCAGGGTCAGCAGACCCAGTACTTC.

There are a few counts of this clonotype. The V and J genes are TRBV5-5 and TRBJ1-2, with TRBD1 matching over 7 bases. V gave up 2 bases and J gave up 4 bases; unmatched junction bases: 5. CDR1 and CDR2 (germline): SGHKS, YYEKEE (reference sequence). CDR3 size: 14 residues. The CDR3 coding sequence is TGTGCCAGCAGCTTTGACAGGGCATCCTATGGCTACACCTTC. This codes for CASSFDRASYGYTF.